Below are 25 T cell receptor beta chains sequenced from a single sample in a study of OX40 agonist ivuxolimab in advanced cancers. Only in-frame clones appear in the TCRdb table, and some are missing; sequencing was by immunoSEQ multiplex PCR. The sample gives nearly 80,000 clones, roughly 86% of which show up once; approximately 25% is in the top ten. The sample in question was CD4+ or CD8+ T cells sorted from blood, obtained in a trial of the OX40 agonist ivuxolimab. The receptors derive from an adult with an advanced solid tumor such as melanoma, head and neck, liver or kidney cancer.

V gene TRBV5-1 combines with J gene TRBJ2-7, with 8 bases lining up with TRBD2. The germline V gene encodes CDR1 SGHRS and CDR2 YFSETQ. The length of the CDR3 is 15 residues. Trimming cost V 4 bases and J 4 bases; bases outside gene matches: 10. For the CDR3, the DNA is TGCGCCAGCAGCCGGGAGGGTTTGACCCTTTACGAGCAGTACTTC. Translation: CASSREGLTLYEQYF.

This chain links TRBV27 with TRBJ2-5; D gene uncertain. Germline V CDR1 and CDR2: MNHEY, SMNVEV (reference sequence). This CDR3 contains 13 residues. With 3 bases removed from V and 5 bases from J, the gap between germline ends came to 10 bases. CDR3 region: CASSLRVSETQYF. In DNA form, the CDR3 reads TGTGCCAGCAGTTTGCGTGTATCCGAGACCCAGTACTTC.

The genes are TRBV11-2 and TRBJ2-5, with D hard to call. CDR1 and CDR2 from the germline V gene are SGHAT and FQNNGV. This CDR3 is built from 14 residues. Deletions cut 5 bases from V and 9 bases from J, with 19 bases between. The CDR3 reads CASSISTDRFAQYF. The CDR3 nucleotides are TGTGCCAGCAGCATATCAACAGATAGGTTCGCCCAGTACTTC.

The rearrangement uses TRBV7-9 and TRBJ1-2; possibly TRBD1 for D (6 bases). CDR1 and CDR2 from the germline V gene are SEHNR and FQNEAQ (reference sequence). This CDR3 is built from 15 residues. The V end was cut by 5 bases, the J end by 4 bases, with 17 bases between. This CDR3 is CASSGLRGAGYGYTF. The CDR3 nucleotides read TGTGCCAGCAGCGGCCTCAGGGGAGCGGGCTATGGCTACACCTTC.

This clone was observed a handful of times. This sequence joins TRBV6-5 and TRBJ1-2; D is unclear. V lost 8 bases, J lost 6 bases, and 16 bases lay in between. The CDR3 sequence is 13 residues long. Per germline, CDR1 MNHEY and CDR2 SVGAGI. CDR3 residues: CASAPDSGNGYTF. The CDR3 nucleotides are TGTGCCAGCGCCCCCGATAGCGGAAATGGCTACACCTTC.

The genes are TRBV2 and TRBJ2-3; the D gene is possibly TRBD2 (5 bases). Trimming stripped 3 bases from V and 0 bases from J, with 13 bases between. The CDR3 is 16 amino acids. The germline V gene encodes CDR1 SNHLY and CDR2 FYNNEI. CDR3 nucleotides: TGTGCCAGCAGTGAGTCGGTCGGAGGAAGCACAGATACGCAGTATTTT. This sequence encodes CASSESVGGSTDTQYF.

The V and J genes are TRBV7-9 and TRBJ2-5, with D tentatively TRBD1 (6 bases). V lost 3 bases and J lost 0, with 11 bases in between. The germline CDR1 and CDR2 sequences are SEHNR and FQNEAQ (reference sequence). The CDR3 extends over 15 amino acids. The CDR3 sequence: CASSLDRGYQETQYF. CDR3 sequence (DNA): TGTGCCAGCAGCTTGGACAGAGGGTACCAAGAGACCCAGTACTTC.

The chain is built from TRBV4-2 and TRBJ2-7; perhaps TRBD2 as D (7 bases). Between the trimmed V and J ends, which lost 5 bases and 4 bases, there was a span of 18 bases. This CDR3 spans 15 amino acids. Germline assignment: CDR1 LGHNA and CDR2 YNFKEQ. This chain's CDR3 is CASSLGGLNSYEQYF. In nucleotides, the CDR3 is TGTGCCAGCAGCTTGGGGGGGCTGAATTCTTACGAGCAGTACTTC.

V is TRBV10-2 and J is TRBJ2-5, with unresolved D. The J call may be faulty, since TRBJ2-7 better matches the DNA end. Germline V gene lookup returns CDR1 WSHSY and CDR2 SAAADI. CDR3 length equals 9 residues. CDR3 residues: CAPWGEQYF. The CDR3, as DNA: TGCGCCCCCTGGGGCGAGCAGTACTTC.

The V and J genes are TRBV19 and TRBJ1-2; TRBD1 might be the D (6 bases). This CDR3 is 16 amino acids long. The ends were cut back, 7 bases at V and 3 bases at J, with 21 bases in the middle. In germline, CDR1 is LNHDA, CDR2 SQIVND (reference sequence). The chain's CDR3 is CASTPKGDDSDYGYTF. The CDR3 DNA is TGTGCCAGTACACCTAAGGGGGACGATAGCGACTATGGCTACACCTTC.

The chain has TRBV5-1 and TRBJ2-5; TRBD2 aligns across 13 bases. The J call could be wrong; TRBJ2-7 is a better fit for the DNA end. There are 15 residues in the CDR3. The germline gives CDR1 SGHRS, CDR2 YFSETQ. The CDR3 loop is CASSHRLAGGNEQYF. Written as DNA, the CDR3 is TGCGCCAGCAGCCATCGACTAGCGGGGGGAAACGAGCAGTACTTC.

V and J are TRBV19 and TRBJ2-1, with a tentative D call TRBD1 (6 bases). Between the trimmed V and J ends, which lost 1 base and 4 bases, there was a span of 11 bases. Germline values: CDR1 LNHDA, CDR2 SQIVND (reference sequence). The CDR3 has 15 amino acids. CDR3 bases: TGTGCCAGTAGTATAGGAGGGGGTAGGTACAATGAGCAGTTCTTC. It yields the protein CASSIGGGRYNEQFF. Variable domain in full (rest from reference TRBV19 and TRBJ2-1): DGGITQSPKYLFRKEGQNVTLSCEQNLNHDAMYWYRQDPGQGLRLIYYSQIVNDFQKGDIAEGYSVSREKKESFPLTVTSAQKNPTAFYLCASSIGGGRYNEQFFGPGTRLTVL.

This clone was detected only a few times. This chain connects TRBV11-2 to TRBJ1-5, with no clear D. The germline V and J ends were trimmed by 0 bases and 3 bases, with 9 bases remaining between them. CDR1 and CDR2 (germline): SGHAT, FQNNGV. The CDR3 contains 15 residues. CDR3 DNA: TGTGCCAGCAGCTTAGACGGACTGAACAATCAGCCCCAGCATTTT. As protein: CASSLDGLNNQPQHF. The entire variable domain, with the rest obtained from reference TRBV11-2 and TRBJ1-5, is as follows: EAGVAQSPRYKIIEKRQSVAFWCNPISGHATLYWYQQILGQGPKLLIQFQNNGVVDDSQLPKDRFSAERLKGVDSTLKIQPAKLEDSAVYLCASSLDGLNNQPQHFGDGTRLSIL.

J is TRBJ1-4 and V is TRBV5-4; no firm D call. The germline V gene has CDR1 SGHNT and CDR2 YYREEE (reference sequence). The CDR3 runs to 16 residues. The V gene lost 4 bases and the J gene lost 3 bases, with 16 bases spanning the gap. Written as DNA, the CDR3 is TGTGCCAGCAGCCCCCAGATCCCCGGCTCTAATGAAAAACTGTTTTTT. Translation: CASSPQIPGSNEKLFF.

This chain joins TRBV6-5 and TRBJ1-5; D call uncertain. The CDR3 runs 14 residues. Trimming pared 6 bases from V and 0 bases from J, leaving 9 bases between. Germline V gives CDR1 MNHEY, CDR2 SVGAGI. The CDR3 DNA sequence: TGTGCCAGCAGCACCACAAGTAGCAATCAGCCCCAGCATTTT. Its protein is CASSTTSSNQPQHF.

The rearrangement links TRBV7-9 to TRBJ2-2; weak D call: TRBD1 (5 bases). The CDR3 sequence is 15 residues long. Between the trimmed V and J ends, which lost 2 bases and 3 bases, there was a span of 10 bases. Germline V gene sequence: CDR1 SEHNR, CDR2 FQNEAQ (reference sequence). CDR3 DNA: TGTGCCAGCAGCTTATTGCTCAGGGACACCGGGGAGCTGTTTTTT. As protein: CASSLLLRDTGELFF.

The chain couples TRBV5-1 to TRBJ2-7, with 8 bases identical to TRBD1. Trimming removed 8 bases from V and 0 bases from J; junction bases left unmatched: 1. There are 12 residues in the CDR3. Germline-derived CDR1 and CDR2 are SGHRS and YFSETQ. The CDR3, as DNA: TGCGCCAGTGGGACAGGCTCCTACGAGCAGTACTTC. Encoded protein: CASGTGSYEQYF. The whole variable domain, filled in from reference TRBV5-1 and TRBJ2-7, reads KAGVTQTPRYLIKTRGQQVTLSCSPISGHRSVSWYQQTPGQGLQFLFEYFSETQRNKGNFPGRFSGRQFSNSRSEMNVSTLELGDSALYLCASGTGSYEQYFGPGTRLTVT.

The rearrangement joins TRBV19 to TRBJ1-5; tentative D call: TRBD1 (5 bases). The CDR3 covers 13 residues. With 6 bases removed from V and 3 bases from J, the gap between germline ends came to 9 bases. Per germline, CDR1 LNHDA and CDR2 SQIVND (reference sequence). CDR3: CASRQTDNQPQHF. CDR3 bases: TGTGCCAGTAGGCAGACAGACAATCAGCCCCAGCATTTT.

This chain uses TRBV18 with TRBJ1-2; TRBD1 agrees at 7 bases. CDR1 KGHSH and CDR2 LQKENI come from the germline V gene. V dropped 3 bases and J dropped 3; count of bases not matched to a gene: 4. The CDR3 length is 14 residues. The CDR3 region is CASSPRGQDYGYTF. CDR3 DNA: TGTGCCAGCTCACCCCGCGGACAGGACTATGGCTACACCTTC.

V is TRBV7-9 and J is TRBJ1-1; no reliable D call. The V and J ends lost 3 bases and 6 bases respectively, with 11 bases between them. The CDR3 has 13 amino acids. The germline CDR1 and CDR2 sequences are SEHNR and FQNEAQ (reference sequence). The CDR3 sequence: CASSFRQIPEAFF. The CDR3 DNA sequence: TGTGCCAGCAGCTTCCGGCAGATCCCTGAAGCTTTCTTT.

This clone was seen only once. This chain uses TRBV5-8 with TRBJ1-1, with D perhaps TRBD1 (5 bases). CDR3 length: 17 residues. Trimming removed 0 bases from V and 1 base from J, with 16 bases in between. Germline values: CDR1 SGHTS, CDR2 YDEGEE. CDR3 bases: TGTGCCAGCAGCTTGGTAACCCGGGGGAATAAGAACACTGAAGCTTTCTTT. This codes for CASSLVTRGNKNTEAFF.

The chain uses TRBV18 and TRBJ2-3, with D maybe TRBD1 (6 bases). The CDR3 sequence is 15 residues long. Germline values: CDR1 KGHSH, CDR2 LQKENI. V lost 8 bases, J lost 6 bases, and 21 bases lay in between. The CDR3 region has the DNA TGTGCCAGCACTATACGGGGACAATTGACGGATACGCAGTATTTT. Residues: CASTIRGQLTDTQYF.

The chain links TRBV27 to TRBJ1-1, with D possibly matching TRBD1 (5 bases). Per the germline V gene, CDR1 is MNHEY and CDR2 is SMNVEV (reference sequence). V was trimmed by 8 bases and J by 0 bases, leaving 10 bases between them. The length of the CDR3 is 13 residues. CDR3 coding DNA: TGTGCCAGCCAGGGACTGTTGAACACTGAAGCTTTCTTT. Its translation: CASQGLLNTEAFF.

The J gene is TRBJ2-7, the V gene TRBV9; 7 bases map to TRBD1. The CDR3 loop spans 14 amino acids. CDR1 is SGDLS, CDR2 YYNGEE, per germline. The ends lost 4 bases at V and 2 bases at J; junction bases unmatched: 6. The CDR3 nucleotides read TGTGCCAGCAGCCCGGGACAGTCCACCTACGAGCAGTACTTC. It specifies CASSPGQSTYEQYF.

This clone has only one observation. This sequence joins TRBV5-5 and TRBJ2-2; no clear D. Germline CDR1 SGHKS, CDR2 YYEKEE (reference sequence). This CDR3 is built from 15 residues. Trimming left V 0 bases short and J 2 bases short, with 8 bases between. The CDR3 DNA is TGTGCCAGCAGCTTGGAACGGCCTAACACCGGGGAGCTGTTTTTT. Protein: CASSLERPNTGELFF.